The clone carrying this T cell receptor (beta chain) was counted at least ten times. Its cognate antigen is unknown. Clones were read by immunoSEQ multiplex PCR, and TCRdb kept only the in-frame ones, dropping some. Singletons are absent from the sample, which has 2,000 to 3,000 clones. These data belong to a study of T cells after posttransplantation cyclophosphamide. Cyclophosphamide on days +3 and +4 followed busulfan-fludarabine conditioning and a marrow graft. The CDR3 length is 16 residues. Germline-derived CDR1 and CDR2 are SGHRS and YFSETQ. The junction had 9 bases not matched to a gene; V was cut back by 1 base and J by 5 bases. Study findings and constraints: Blood and skin or GI T cell repertoires showed limited TRB overlap. TRB clonality was highly associated with recipient CMV seropositivity and reactivation.

The origin of this receptor is a female patient in her 60s who received an allogeneic stem cell transplant from an unrelated donor, was CMV-positive, and had acute GVHD only. The T cells may partly be graft donor cells. This material consisted of PBMCs, taken after an allogeneic stem cell transplant with post-transplant cyclophosphamide. This chain links TRBV5-1 with TRBJ2-3, with 8 bases identical to TRBD1. CDR3: CASSLNPGQVKDTQYF. In DNA form, the CDR3 reads TGCGCCAGCAGCTTGAACCCGGGACAGGTAAAAGATACGCAGTATTTT.